This T cell receptor beta chain was found in a study of breast tumors, draining lymph nodes, adjacent tissues. Study-wide results and caveats: Tumor repertoires ranked between lymph nodes and nontumor tissue in diversity, with V and J gene preferences. Most tumor T cells seemingly derive from lymph node, then expand in tumor.

Axillary draining lymph nodes of breast cancer patients supplied the node samples. The junction had 5 bases not matched to a gene; V was cut back by 6 bases and J by 0 bases. Germline V lookup: CDR1 DFQATT, CDR2 SNEGSKA (reference sequence). This CDR3 region has 15 residues. TCRdb re-called the multiplex PCR reads with MiXCR, one entry per CDR3 protein. The data hold over 200,000 distinct CDR3 sequences, with less than 40% observed a single time. This clonotype was found many times. As yet, its antigen is unknown. V and J are TRBV20-1 and TRBJ1-5, with 10 positions matching TRBD1. The sample was axillary lymph node tissue. The receptor comes from a female donor with breast cancer. Some clones in this sample may be carry-over from other donors' samples. The CDR3 protein is CSAGDRGYSNQPQHF. As DNA, the CDR3 is TGCAGTGCAGGGGACAGGGGATATAGCAATCAGCCCCAGCATTTT.